The source of this T cell receptor beta chain is a study of blood T cell repertoires in COVID-19. On the study more broadly: The study drew acute and convalescent COVID-19 samples from the United States, Italy and Spain.

Germline V gives CDR1 SGDLS, CDR2 YYNGEE. The CDR3 runs 14 residues. The V and J ends lost 3 bases and 0 bases respectively, with 10 bases between them. Original processing methods: It was from reference gene primer amplification that nucleated cell counts were estimated. Sequencing was performed with immunoSEQ multiplex PCR; in TCRdb, only in-frame clones are kept and a portion is missing. For V, J and clone size, that table is used; D and trimming come from the DNA. The sample lists roughly 200,000 clones, around 90% seen once, with less than 3.5% in the top ten. This chain links TRBV9 with TRBJ2-7; TRBD1 might be the D (6 bases). This receptor was taken from a middle-aged man with active or convalescent COVID-19. Source material: peripheral blood. The CDR3 coding sequence is TGTGCCAGCAGCGCGAGGGACATCTCCTACGAGCAGTACTTC. Protein product: CASSARDISYEQYF.